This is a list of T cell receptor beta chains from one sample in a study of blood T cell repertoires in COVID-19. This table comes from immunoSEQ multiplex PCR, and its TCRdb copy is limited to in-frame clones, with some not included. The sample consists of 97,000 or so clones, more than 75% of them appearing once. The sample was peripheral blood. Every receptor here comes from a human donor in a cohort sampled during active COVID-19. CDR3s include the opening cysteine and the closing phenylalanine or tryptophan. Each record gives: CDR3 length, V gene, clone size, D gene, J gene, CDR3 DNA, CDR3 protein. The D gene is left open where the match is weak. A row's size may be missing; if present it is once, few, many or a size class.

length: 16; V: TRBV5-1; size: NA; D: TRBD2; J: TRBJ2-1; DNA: TGCGCCAGCAGCTTGGGGCTAGCGGGCAACTACAATGAGCAGTTCTTC; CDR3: CASSLGLAGNYNEQFF
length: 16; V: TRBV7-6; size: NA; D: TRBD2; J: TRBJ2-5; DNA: TGTGCCAGCAGCCCCTATGGGACTAGCGGGCCAGAGACCCAGTACTTC; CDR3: CASSPYGTSGPETQYF
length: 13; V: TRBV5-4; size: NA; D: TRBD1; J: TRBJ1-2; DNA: TGTGCCAGCAGCAGGACAGGGTCCTATGGCTACACCTTC; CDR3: CASSRTGSYGYTF
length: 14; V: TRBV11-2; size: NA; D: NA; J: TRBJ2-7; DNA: TGTGCCAGCAGCTCTCTTTCGCTAATCTACGAGCAGTACTTC; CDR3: CASSSLSLIYEQYF
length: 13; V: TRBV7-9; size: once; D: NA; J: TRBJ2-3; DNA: TGTGCCAGCAGGAGAACAGTGGCAGATACGCAGTATTTT; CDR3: CASRRTVADTQYF
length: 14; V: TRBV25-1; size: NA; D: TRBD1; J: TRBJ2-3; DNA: TGTGCCAGCAGTGAAGGACAGGGAAGAGATACGCAGTATTTT; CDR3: CASSEGQGRDTQYF
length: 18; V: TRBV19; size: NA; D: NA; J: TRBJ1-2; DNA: TGTGCCAGTAGTGGGCGGGAAGTTACTCTTCTCCTTAACTATGGCTACACCTTC; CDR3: CASSGREVTLLLNYGYTF
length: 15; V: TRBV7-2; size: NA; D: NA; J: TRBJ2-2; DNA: TGTGCCAGCAGTACGGGACTCCGGGGTACCGGGGAGCTGTTTTTT; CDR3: CASSTGLRGTGELFF
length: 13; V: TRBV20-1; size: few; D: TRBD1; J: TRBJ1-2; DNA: TGCAGTGCTAGTTTGGGACAGGTCTATGGCTACACCTTC; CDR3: CSASLGQVYGYTF
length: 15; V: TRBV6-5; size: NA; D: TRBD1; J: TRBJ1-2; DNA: TGTGCCAGCAGCGGGACAGGACCCCTTAACTATGGCTACACCTTC; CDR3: CASSGTGPLNYGYTF
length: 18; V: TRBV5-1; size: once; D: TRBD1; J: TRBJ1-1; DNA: TGCGCCAGCAGCCTCCGGCCTTTTGGGGGACAGGGTATAACTGAAGCTTTCTTT; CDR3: CASSLRPFGGQGITEAFF
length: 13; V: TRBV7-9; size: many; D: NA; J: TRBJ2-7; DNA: TGTGCCAGCAGCACAGAGCACGTTTACGAGCAGTACTTC; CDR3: CASSTEHVYEQYF
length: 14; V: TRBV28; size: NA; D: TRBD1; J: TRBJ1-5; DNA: TGTGCCAGCAGTTTGTACAGGGGTGGGCAGCCCCAGCATTTT; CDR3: CASSLYRGGQPQHF
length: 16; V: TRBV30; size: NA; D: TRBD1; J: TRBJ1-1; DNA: TGTGCCTGGAGCGACAGGGTCGGTTACCTAAGCACTGAAGCTTTCTTT; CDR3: CAWSDRVGYLSTEAFF
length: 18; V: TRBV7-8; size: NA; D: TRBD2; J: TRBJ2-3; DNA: TGTGCCAGCAGCCCCTTTCGGGGGGGCCTATCGAGCACAGATACGCAGTATTTT; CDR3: CASSPFRGGLSSTDTQYF
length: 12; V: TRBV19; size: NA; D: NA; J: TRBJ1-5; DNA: TGTGCCAGTAGTTCCTCCAGACAGCCCCAGCATTTT; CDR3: CASSSSRQPQHF
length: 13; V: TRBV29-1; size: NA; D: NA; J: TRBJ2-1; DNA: TGCAGCGAGGGACATAGCCTTTACAATGAGCAGTTCTTC; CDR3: CSEGHSLYNEQFF
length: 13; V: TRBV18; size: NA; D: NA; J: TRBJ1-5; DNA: TGTGCCAGCTCACGGCAGAGCAATCAGCCCCAGCATTTT; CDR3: CASSRQSNQPQHF
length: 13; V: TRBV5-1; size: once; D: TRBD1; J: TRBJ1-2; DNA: TGCGCCAGCAGCGTCCGGGACAGCTATGGCTACACCTTC; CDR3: CASSVRDSYGYTF
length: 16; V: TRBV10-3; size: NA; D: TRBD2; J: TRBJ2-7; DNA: TGTGCCATCAGTGAGCGCCAGGGACTAGCGGTGGGCGAGCAGTACTTC; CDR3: CAISERQGLAVGEQYF
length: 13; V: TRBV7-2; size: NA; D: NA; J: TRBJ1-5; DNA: TGTGCCAGCAGCTTAAGGCAGGGACAGCCCCAGCATTTT; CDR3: CASSLRQGQPQHF
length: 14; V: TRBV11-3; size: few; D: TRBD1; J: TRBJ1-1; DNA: TGTGCCAGCAGCTTAATAGGACAGGGGACTGAAGCTTTCTTT; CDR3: CASSLIGQGTEAFF
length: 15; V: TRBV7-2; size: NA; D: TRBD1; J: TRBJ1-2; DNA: TGTGCCAGCAGCCCCCCCGGGACAGGATCCTATGGCTACACCTTC; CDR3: CASSPPGTGSYGYTF
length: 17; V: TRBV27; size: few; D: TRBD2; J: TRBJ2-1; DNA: TGTGCCAGCAGTTTATTAGCTAGCGGGGTACCTTCGGGTGAGCAGTTCTTC; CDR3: CASSLLASGVPSGEQFF
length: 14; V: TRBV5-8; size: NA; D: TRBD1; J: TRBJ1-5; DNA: TGTGCCAGCACCGCAAGACAGGGGAACCAGCCCCAGCATTTT; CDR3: CASTARQGNQPQHF
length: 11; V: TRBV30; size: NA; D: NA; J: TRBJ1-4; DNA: TGTGCCTGTCCATACGGTGAAAAACTGTTTTTT; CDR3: CACPYGEKLFF
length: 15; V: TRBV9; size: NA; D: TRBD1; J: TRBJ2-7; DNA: TGTGCCAGCAGCGTTGGGACAGGGCTGTTCTCTGAGCAGTACTTC; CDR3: CASSVGTGLFSEQYF
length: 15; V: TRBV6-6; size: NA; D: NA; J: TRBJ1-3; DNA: TGTGCCAGCAGTTACTCGTCAGGGATGGGAAACACCATATATTTT; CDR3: CASSYSSGMGNTIYF
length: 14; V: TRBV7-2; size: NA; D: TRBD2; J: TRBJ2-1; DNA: TGTGCCAGCAGGGTGTCCTTAGCGGGGAATGAGCAGTTCTTC; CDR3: CASRVSLAGNEQFF